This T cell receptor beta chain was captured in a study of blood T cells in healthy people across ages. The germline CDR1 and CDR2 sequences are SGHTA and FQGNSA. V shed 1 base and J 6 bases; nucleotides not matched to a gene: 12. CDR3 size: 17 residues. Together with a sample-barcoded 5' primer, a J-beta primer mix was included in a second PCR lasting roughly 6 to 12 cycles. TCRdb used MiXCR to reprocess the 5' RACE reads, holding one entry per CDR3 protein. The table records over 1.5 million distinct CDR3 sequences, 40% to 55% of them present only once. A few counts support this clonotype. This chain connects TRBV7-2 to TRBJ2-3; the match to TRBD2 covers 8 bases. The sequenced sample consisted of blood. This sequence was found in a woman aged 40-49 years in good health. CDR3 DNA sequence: TGTGCCAGCAGCTTAGTGGACGCGGGGGGTATGCAGGATACGCAGTATTTT. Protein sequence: CASSLVDAGGMQDTQYF.